The clone carrying this T cell receptor (beta chain) was counted a single time. As yet, its antigen is unknown. Using immunoSEQ multiplex PCR, the repertoire was profiled, and TCRdb retains in-frame clones only, with some absent. The sample lists about half a million clones, around 89% occurring once. CDR1 MNHEY and CDR2 SMNVEV come from the germline V gene (reference sequence). The CDR3 runs to 16 residues. The J segment lost 3 bases and the V segment lost 5 bases, leaving 6 bases of the junction unmatched. Noted treatment: 15 to 20 received Ad26.COV2.S at low or high dose, single or two shots; about 5 received placebo; per-sample allocation not given. Collection of samples fell on day 63 after the first vaccine or placebo injection. The sample is drawn from a study of Ad26.COV2.S vaccination and SARS-CoV-2 variants. General study points: Total T cell responses, in the TCR breadth and depth analyses, may have been underestimated.

This receptor was identified in a person aged 18-60 years who received the Ad26.COV2.S COVID-19 vaccine or a placebo. The V and J genes are TRBV27 and TRBJ2-2; TRBD2 agrees at 10 bases. The sample here was peripheral blood, taken in a trial of Ad26.COV2.S vaccine versus placebo. The CDR3 loop is CASSKVAGGHTGELFF. DNA of the CDR3: TGTGCCAGCAGTAAAGTAGCGGGAGGCCACACCGGGGAGCTGTTTTTT.